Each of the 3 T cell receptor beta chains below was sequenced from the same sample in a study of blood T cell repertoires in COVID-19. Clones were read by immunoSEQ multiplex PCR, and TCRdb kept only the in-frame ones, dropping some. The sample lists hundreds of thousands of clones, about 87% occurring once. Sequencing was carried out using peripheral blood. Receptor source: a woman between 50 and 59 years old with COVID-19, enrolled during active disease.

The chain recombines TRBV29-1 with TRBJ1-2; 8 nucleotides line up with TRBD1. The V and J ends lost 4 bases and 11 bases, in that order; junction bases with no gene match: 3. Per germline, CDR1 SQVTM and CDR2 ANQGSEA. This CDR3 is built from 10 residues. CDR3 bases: TGCAGCGTTGGCGGGGACAGGTACACCTTC. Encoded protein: CSVGGDRYTF.

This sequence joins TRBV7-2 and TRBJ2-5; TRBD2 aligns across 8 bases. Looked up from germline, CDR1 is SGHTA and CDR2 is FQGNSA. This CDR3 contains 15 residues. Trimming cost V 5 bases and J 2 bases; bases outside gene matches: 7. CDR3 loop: CASSTGTSLQETQYF. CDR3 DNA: TGTGCCAGCAGCACTGGGACTAGTTTACAAGAGACCCAGTACTTC.

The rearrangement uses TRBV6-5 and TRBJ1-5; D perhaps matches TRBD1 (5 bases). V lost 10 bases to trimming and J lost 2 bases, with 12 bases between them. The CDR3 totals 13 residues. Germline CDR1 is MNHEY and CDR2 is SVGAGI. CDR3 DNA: TGTGCCACTCAGGGTTATGGCAATCAGCCCCAGCATTTT. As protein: CATQGYGNQPQHF.